These 18 T cell receptor beta chains were all obtained from the same sample, sequenced in a study of beta chain features in type 1 diabetes. Since all of the isolated RNA was reverse transcribed, expressed TCRB transcripts were what got sequenced. Repertoires were generated with immunoSEQ multiplex PCR, while TCRdb's copy carries only in-frame clones and drops some. The sample holds nearly 250,000 clones; roughly 70% are singletons and the top ten take approximately 0.053%. The sample comprised naive CD4+ T cells from blood. The receptor source for this set is a man aged 30 to 45 in good health.

The chain has TRBV7-2 and TRBJ2-7; unclear D gene. The CDR3 is 14 residues long. V was pared by 5 bases and J by 1 base, with 12 bases between. The germline V gene has CDR1 SGHTA and CDR2 FQGNSA. CDR3 DNA sequence: TGTGCCAGCAGCCTACTGACGGAATCCTACGAGCAGTACTTC. Translating gives CASSLLTESYEQYF.

This chain links TRBV4-1 with TRBJ2-1; 11 bases fit TRBD2. J gave up 7 bases and V 2 bases, and 7 bases lay outside the gene matches. The length of the CDR3 is 16 residues. CDR1 and CDR2 from the germline V gene are MGHRA and YSYEKL. The DNA for the CDR3 is TGCGCCAGCAGCCAACCAACTAGCGGGAGAGGGAATGAGCAGTTCTTC. Amino acids: CASSQPTSGRGNEQFF.

V is TRBV30 and J is TRBJ2-2; D is tentatively TRBD1 or TRBD2 (5 bases each). Germline assignment: CDR1 GTSNPN and CDR2 SVGIG (reference sequence). The CDR3 runs to 14 residues. Trimming cost V 5 bases and J 0 bases, with 10 bases left between them. The CDR3 region has the DNA TGTGCCTGGGGCGTGGGACCGAACACCGGGGAGCTGTTTTTT. Translated, it gives CAWGVGPNTGELFF. The whole variable domain, remainder taken from reference TRBV30 and TRBJ2-2, is SQTIHQWPATLVQPVGSPLSLECTVEGTSNPNLYWYRQAAGRGLQLLFYSVGIGQISSEVPQNLSASRPQDRQFILSSKKLLLSDSGFYLCAWGVGPNTGELFFGEGSRLTVL.

V gene TRBV23-1 combines with J gene TRBJ2-2, with TRBD1 matching over 10 bases. TRBV23-1 is reported as an ORF; its role is uncertain. Trimming removed 4 bases from V and 4 bases from J; junction bases left unmatched: 3. The CDR3 totals 15 residues. Here the CDR3 reads CASSPGQGSTGELFF. In DNA form, the CDR3 reads TGCGCCAGCAGTCCGGGACAGGGGAGCACCGGGGAGCTGTTTTTT.

A remark on this clone: The same CDR3 is also encoded by other DNA sequences in this sample. The V and J genes are TRBV2 and TRBJ2-5; D remains ambiguous. V lost 5 bases and J lost 4, with 5 bases in between. CDR3 length: 11 residues. Germline CDR1 and CDR2: SNHLY and FYNNEI. In DNA form, the CDR3 reads TGTGCCAGCAGTCTGACAGAGACCCAGTACTTC. It encodes CASSLTETQYF.

The chain joins TRBV7-9 to TRBJ2-2; a possible D gene is TRBD2 (6 bases). The CDR3 is 17 amino acids. Trimming removed 1 base from V and 1 base from J, with 13 bases in between. Germline V gene data show CDR1 as SEHNR and CDR2 as FQNEAQ (reference sequence). CDR3 nucleotides: TGTGCCAGCAGCTTAGGACCAAGCGGGCTGAACACCGGGGAGCTGTTTTTT. It yields the protein CASSLGPSGLNTGELFF.

This clone was observed a few times. This rearrangement joins TRBV9 to TRBJ2-1, with D uncertain. Trimming shortened V by 3 bases and J by 0 bases, and 13 bases separated the two germline ends. CDR3 size: 16 residues. Germline CDR1 SGDLS, CDR2 YYNGEE. The CDR3 here is CASSAPERSSYNEQFF. CDR3 coding DNA: TGTGCCAGCAGCGCCCCAGAGAGAAGCTCCTACAATGAGCAGTTCTTC.

This clone was counted a single time. One end of the junction fails to match germline, which may point to a read error. The chain joins TRBV7-2 to TRBJ2-2, with no clear D. Germline V gives CDR1 SGHTA, CDR2 FQGNSA. The CDR3 has 15 residues. The CDR3 bases are TGTGCCAGCCGCTTACCTCAAGGCGGAGCCGGGGAGCTGTTTTTT. Amino acid sequence: CASRLPQGGAGELFF.

The chain combines TRBV30 with TRBJ2-1; possibly TRBD1 for D (6 bases). Germline values: CDR1 GTSNPN, CDR2 SVGIG (reference sequence). Trimming removed 4 bases at V and 5 bases at J, with 12 bases between. CDR3 length equals 13 residues. The DNA for the CDR3 is TGTGCCTGGACCTGGGGGCCCCACAATGAGCAGTTCTTC. Its protein product is CAWTWGPHNEQFF.

The V and J genes are TRBV7-9 and TRBJ1-5, with no clear D. The CDR3 loop spans 15 amino acids. Germline CDR1 SEHNR, CDR2 FQNEAQ (reference sequence). V lost 0 bases, J lost 7 bases, and 13 bases lay in between. Here the CDR3 DNA reads TGTGCCAGCAGCTTAGCCGGGGTTGTGGGGCAGCCCCAGCATTTT. Translating gives CASSLAGVVGQPQHF.

Notes on this clone: The identical CDR3 is also encoded by other nucleotide sequences in the sample. In DNA form, the CDR3 reads TGTGCCTGGAGTGTTTTGGTCACTGAAGCTTTCTTT. Residues: CAWSVLVTEAFF. The chain recombines TRBV30 with TRBJ1-1; D gene ambiguous. The germline V gene has CDR1 GTSNPN and CDR2 SVGIG (reference sequence). Trimming cost V 0 bases and J 4 bases, with 6 bases left between them. This CDR3 has 12 amino acids.

The rearrangement joins TRBV28 to TRBJ2-1; 8 nucleotides match TRBD2. With 7 bases clipped from V and 10 bases from J, the junction kept 9 bases outside the gene matches. The CDR3 consists of 13 residues. The V gene's germline CDR1 is MDHEN and CDR2 SYDVKM. CDR3 nucleotides: TGTGCCAGCACCCAAATAAAGCGGGAGGAGCAGTTCTTC. As protein: CASTQIKREEQFF.

The table lists this clone with a few counts. The CDR3 coding sequence is TGCAGCGTGCTTAACTTGCCGGGAGAGACCCAGTACTTC. Translating it yields CSVLNLPGETQYF. The rearrangement uses TRBV29-1 and TRBJ2-5; no definite D call. The CDR3 totals 13 residues. Between the trimmed V and J ends, which lost 6 bases and 4 bases, there was a span of 15 bases. CDR1 SQVTM and CDR2 ANQGSEA come from the germline V gene.

The chain couples TRBV2 to TRBJ1-5, with 8 bases identical to TRBD1. The junction had 3 bases not matched to a gene; V was cut back by 3 bases and J by 5 bases. The length of the CDR3 is 14 residues. Germline V lookup: CDR1 SNHLY, CDR2 FYNNEI. CDR3 DNA: TGTGCCAGCAGTGATTGGGACAGGTATCAGCCCCAGCATTTT. Its protein product is CASSDWDRYQPQHF.

The J gene is TRBJ2-2, the V gene TRBV2; perhaps TRBD1 as D (6 bases). This CDR3 region has 11 residues. V was cut by 10 bases and J by 8 bases, with 11 bases left in between. Per germline, CDR1 SNHLY and CDR2 FYNNEI. CDR3: CATRGFGELFF. The CDR3 DNA reads as TGTGCCACCAGGGGTTTTGGGGAGCTGTTTTTT.

This rearrangement joins TRBV30 to TRBJ1-5; TRBD1 is a possible D gene (5 bases). The CDR3 covers 17 residues. V shed 0 bases and J shed 0 bases, with 15 bases lying between them. Germline V gene lookup returns CDR1 GTSNPN and CDR2 SVGIG (reference sequence). As DNA, the CDR3 is TGTGCCTGGAGTGTCAGGGCAGGAGCTTATAGCAATCAGCCCCAGCATTTT. Amino acid sequence: CAWSVRAGAYSNQPQHF.

The chain is built from TRBV7-9 and TRBJ2-7, with 8 bases lining up with TRBD1. The V gene's germline CDR1 is SEHNR and CDR2 FQNEAQ (reference sequence). This CDR3 is built from 17 residues. After removal of 3 bases from V and 4 bases from J, the junction contained 14 bases not matched to a gene. The CDR3 DNA follows: TGTGCCAGCAGCTTTGGGCCAGATTGGACAGGGTTTTACGAGCAGTACTTC. Translating gives CASSFGPDWTGFYEQYF.

The chain joins TRBV7-2 to TRBJ2-1; perhaps D is TRBD1 or TRBD2 (5 bases each). CDR3 length: 15 residues. Between the trimmed V and J ends, which lost 5 bases and 6 bases, there was a span of 17 bases. Germline CDR1 SGHTA, CDR2 FQGNSA. In nucleotides, the CDR3 is TGTGCCAGCAGCGTTACTTGGGACCTCGCCAATGAGCAGTTCTTC. It translates to CASSVTWDLANEQFF.